Below, 31 T cell receptor beta chains from the same sample are listed, as sequenced in a study of OX40 agonist ivuxolimab in advanced cancers. Libraries were made using the immunoSEQ multiplex PCR assay. This is the immuneACCESS table as TCRdb keeps it, with only in-frame sequences that have V and J called. A part of the clones is gone; compared with another copy, unresolved V genes explain less than half, and the rest is unexplained. In this sample the table shows about 54,000 clones, 80% to 90% of which occur a single time. The ten biggest clones cover more than 1.3% of the sample. The source was CD4+ or CD8+ T cells sorted from blood, collected in a trial of the OX40 agonist ivuxolimab. These TCRs come from an adult with an advanced solid tumor such as melanoma, head and neck, liver or kidney cancer.

This chain uses TRBV19 with TRBJ1-3; D might be TRBD1 (5 bases). The CDR3 contains 13 residues. V shed 5 bases and J shed 3 bases, with 8 bases lying between them. In germline, CDR1 is LNHDA, CDR2 SQIVND (reference sequence). CDR3 in amino acids: CASSPRGGNTIYF. CDR3 bases: TGTGCCAGTAGTCCAAGGGGTGGAAACACCATATATTTT.

The rearrangement joins TRBV5-6 to TRBJ1-3, with unresolved D. Germline V gene sequence: CDR1 SGHDT, CDR2 YYEEEE. This CDR3 spans 16 amino acids. Between the trimmed V and J ends, which lost 4 bases and 0 bases, there was a span of 14 bases. The DNA for the CDR3 is TGTGCCAGCAGCCGTATGCTAGATTCCTCTGGAAACACCATATATTTT. This encodes CASSRMLDSSGNTIYF.

V is TRBV7-9 and J is TRBJ2-7; D is possibly TRBD1 (6 bases). Germline V gene data show CDR1 as SEHNR and CDR2 as FQNEAQ (reference sequence). The CDR3 totals 11 residues. V was shortened by 6 bases and J by 13 bases, with 16 bases between the two germline ends. CDR3 nucleotide sequence: TGTGCCAGCAGTTTTACAGGGTTTTTTTACTTC. This codes for CASSFTGFFYF.

This clone was seen more than once but under ten times. The J gene is TRBJ1-5, the V gene TRBV7-2; the D gene is possibly TRBD1 (5 bases). The V end was cut by 5 bases, the J end by 6 bases, with 11 bases between. Germline loops: CDR1 SGHTA, CDR2 FQGNSA. The CDR3 runs to 13 residues. The CDR3 DNA reads as TGTGCCAGCAGCACGGGGGGAGTTCAGCCCCAGCATTTT. Translating it yields CASSTGGVQPQHF. Combining the CDR3 with reference TRBV7-2 and TRBJ1-5 gives the whole variable domain GAGVSQSPSNKVTEKGKDVELRCDPISGHTALYWYRQSLGQGLEFLIYFQGNSAPDKSGLPSDRFSAERTGGSVSTLTIQRTQQEDSAVYLCASSTGGVQPQHFGDGTRLSIL.

V usage is TRBV2 and J usage is TRBJ2-7, with D maybe TRBD2 (6 bases). V gave up 6 bases and J gave up 2 bases, with 17 bases separating them. Germline assignment: CDR1 SNHLY and CDR2 FYNNEI. The CDR3 has 15 amino acids. This CDR3 is CASSPRASDPYEQYF. The CDR3 nucleotides are TGTGCCAGCAGCCCTAGGGCTAGCGACCCCTACGAGCAGTACTTC.

The chain joins TRBV19 to TRBJ2-5, with D possibly being TRBD1 (5 bases). This CDR3 has 15 amino acids. The germline V gene has CDR1 LNHDA and CDR2 SQIVND (reference sequence). V was cut by 3 bases and J by 4 bases, with 15 bases left in between. The chain's CDR3 is CASSIGRLTGETQYF. CDR3 DNA: TGTGCCAGTAGTATCGGTCGACTTACAGGAGAGACCCAGTACTTC.

This chain connects TRBV10-2 to TRBJ1-5, with D hard to call. The CDR3 extends over 12 amino acids. From germline, CDR1 is WSHSY and CDR2 SAAADI. Trimming stripped 4 bases from V and 7 bases from J, with 8 bases between. CDR3 coding DNA: TGCGCCAGCAGTGGGACCGGCCAGCCCCAGCATTTT. This gives the protein CASSGTGQPQHF.

The chain has TRBV30 and TRBJ1-1; no clear D. Germline CDR1 is GTSNPN and CDR2 is SVGIG (reference sequence). This CDR3 spans 11 amino acids. DNA for the CDR3: TGTGCTCGGAGAGGTGACACTGAAGCTTTCTTT. Protein sequence: CARRGDTEAFF.

The chain combines TRBV11-2 with TRBJ1-1, with D unclear. Germline values: CDR1 SGHAT, CDR2 FQNNGV. Trimming took off 1 base at V and 5 bases at J, with 11 bases between the two ends. The CDR3 has 14 residues. This CDR3 is CASSLGEAQTEAFF. The CDR3 DNA reads as TGTGCCAGCAGCTTAGGAGAGGCGCAGACTGAAGCTTTCTTT.

This rearrangement joins TRBV5-1 to TRBJ2-5; 10 nucleotides agree with TRBD2. Germline CDR1 SGHRS, CDR2 YFSETQ. The CDR3 is 16 amino acids. The junction had 8 bases not matched to a gene; V was cut back by 4 bases and J by 2 bases. The DNA of the CDR3 is TGCGCCAGCAGCCCCATGGGAGCGGGGGGGCAAGAGACCCAGTACTTC. Protein sequence: CASSPMGAGGQETQYF.

V gene TRBV7-3 combines with J gene TRBJ2-3; unclear D gene. Trimming shortened V by 3 bases and J by 6 bases, and 10 bases separated the two germline ends. Germline values: CDR1 SGHTA, CDR2 FQGTGA. CDR3 length equals 13 residues. DNA for the CDR3: TGTGCCAGCAGCTTCACCTTAGCCGATACGCAGTATTTT. This encodes CASSFTLADTQYF.

The genes are TRBV6-6 and TRBJ1-5; D is perhaps TRBD1 (6 bases). Deletions cut 6 bases from V and 1 base from J, with 10 bases between. From germline, CDR1 is MNHNY and CDR2 SVGAGI (reference sequence). The CDR3 has 14 amino acids. CDR3 nucleotide sequence: TGTGCCAGCAGGAGGGGGTTAAGCAATCAGCCCCAGCATTTT. It specifies CASRRGLSNQPQHF.

The chain recombines TRBV5-1 with TRBJ1-2; TRBD1 is a possible D gene (6 bases). Germline V lookup: CDR1 SGHRS, CDR2 YFSETQ. Trimming cost V 7 bases and J 3 bases, with 19 bases left between them. The CDR3 is 15 residues long. CDR3 amino acids: CASGKTGGADYGYTF. DNA for the CDR3: TGCGCCAGCGGCAAAACTGGGGGGGCGGACTATGGCTACACCTTC.

The chain recombines TRBV15 with TRBJ2-7; TRBD1 matches at 7 bases. The CDR3 is 13 residues long. Germline CDR1 reads LNHNV; CDR2 reads YYDKDF (reference sequence). The V segment lost 2 bases and the J segment 7 bases; nucleotides outside the gene matches: 5. CDR3 region: CATSRLTGREQYF. CDR3 DNA: TGTGCCACCAGCAGATTGACAGGGCGGGAGCAGTACTTC.

The chain has TRBV2 and TRBJ2-3; D remains unclear. CDR1 is SNHLY and CDR2 is FYNNEI in the germline V gene. The CDR3 runs 15 residues. V was clipped by 3 bases and J by 1 base, with 11 bases between them. CDR3 region: CASSEYTPGTDTQYF. In DNA form, the CDR3 reads TGTGCCAGCAGTGAGTATACCCCGGGCACAGATACGCAGTATTTT.

This chain joins TRBV28 and TRBJ2-1, with D perhaps matching TRBD1 or TRBD2 (6 bases each). The germline gives CDR1 MDHEN, CDR2 SYDVKM. CDR3 length equals 14 residues. The V end was cut by 6 bases, the J end by 7 bases, with 16 bases between. The CDR3 protein is CASSLPPGANEQFF. The CDR3 DNA reads as TGTGCCAGCAGCCTCCCCCCGGGGGCTAATGAGCAGTTCTTC.

This chain joins TRBV5-1 and TRBJ2-1, with 11 bases lining up with TRBD2. The CDR3 has 15 residues. The germline V gene has CDR1 SGHRS and CDR2 YFSETQ. J lost 8 bases, V lost 1 base, and 5 bases had no gene match. The CDR3 protein is CASSLLAGGVDEQFF. The CDR3 DNA reads TGCGCCAGCAGCTTGCTAGCGGGAGGTGTGGATGAGCAGTTCTTC.

V gene TRBV6-6 combines with J gene TRBJ2-3; tentatively, D is TRBD1 or TRBD2 (6 bases each). This CDR3 contains 13 residues. From germline, CDR1 is MNHNY and CDR2 SVGAGI (reference sequence). V lost 8 bases to trimming and J lost 1 base, with 10 bases between them. Here the CDR3 DNA reads TGTGCCAGCGGGGGGCGGGGCACAGATACGCAGTATTTT. This codes for CASGGRGTDTQYF.

A single count supports this clone. The CDR3 bases are TGCAGTGCTAGGGCTCAAGGACAGCCGTTCTTC. Encoded protein: CSARAQGQPFF. The chain joins TRBV20-1 to TRBJ2-1, with D perhaps matching TRBD1 (6 bases). Trimming left V 3 bases short and J 15 bases short, with 15 bases between. The CDR3 has 11 residues. CDR1 is DFQATT, CDR2 SNEGSKA, per germline (reference sequence).

The V call is TRBV10-1, the J call TRBJ1-2; 7 bases are shared with TRBD1. Germline assignment: CDR1 WNHNN and CDR2 SYGVQD (reference sequence). The V segment lost 9 bases and the J segment 6 bases; nucleotides outside the gene matches: 7. The length of the CDR3 is 12 residues. CDR3 DNA sequence: TGCGCCAGAGTGGACAGGCCCAATGGCTACACCTTC. This gives the protein CARVDRPNGYTF.

The rearrangement links TRBV9 to TRBJ2-3, with TRBD2 identical over 13 bases. The CDR3 consists of 18 residues. V dropped 4 bases and J dropped 5; count of bases not matched to a gene: 13. Germline CDR1 and CDR2: SGDLS and YYNGEE. CDR3 DNA sequence: TGTGCCAGCAGCCCTCCTCTTGGACTAGCGGGAGTGGTAGATACGCAGTATTTT. Its translation: CASSPPLGLAGVVDTQYF. Supplemented by reference TRBV9 and TRBJ2-3, the full variable domain reads DSGVTQTPKHLITATGQRVTLRCSPRSGDLSVYWYQQSLDQGLQFLIQYYNGEERAKGNILERFSAQQFPDLHSELNLSSLELGDSALYFCASSPPLGLAGVVDTQYFGPGTRLTVL.

The CDR3 sequence is CASSPEGARTEAFF. The CDR3 coding sequence is TGTGCCAGCAGCCCGGAGGGGGCGAGGACTGAAGCTTTCTTT. V usage is TRBV7-2 and J usage is TRBJ1-1; TRBD1 matches 7 bases. Looked up from germline, CDR1 is SGHTA and CDR2 is FQGNSA. The CDR3 spans 14 residues. Trimming removed 5 bases from V and 5 bases from J; junction bases left unmatched: 8.

This clone was recorded once. The chain employs TRBV13 and TRBJ2-5, with a tentative D call TRBD2 (6 bases). This CDR3 contains 13 residues. Germline CDR1 reads PRHDT; CDR2 reads FYEKMQ (reference sequence). Trimming left V 3 bases short and J 10 bases short, with 15 bases between. The CDR3 is CASSLGRGIDQYF. CDR3 sequence (DNA): TGTGCCAGCAGCTTGGGACGGGGGATAGACCAGTACTTC.

This chain uses TRBV6-1 with TRBJ2-5; D possibly corresponds to TRBD1 (6 bases). With the DNA end fitting TRBJ2-7 better, the J assignment may be wrong. The CDR3 sequence is 14 residues long. CDR1 is MNHNS, CDR2 SASEGT, per germline. The CDR3 nucleotides are TGTGCCAGCAGTGCATGGACAGAAACCTACGAGCAGTACTTC. Translation: CASSAWTETYEQYF.

This clone was seen a few times. The chain couples TRBV5-1 to TRBJ2-1, with a weak D call TRBD2 (6 bases). The germline V gene encodes CDR1 SGHRS and CDR2 YFSETQ. The CDR3 extends over 14 amino acids. Between the trimmed V and J ends, which lost 0 bases and 8 bases, there was a span of 12 bases. The CDR3 loop is CASSLVGRSDEQFF. As DNA, the CDR3 is TGCGCCAGCAGCTTGGTGGGGAGGTCGGATGAGCAGTTCTTC.

The gene calls are TRBV2 and TRBJ2-1; 8 nucleotides agree with TRBD2. Germline V lookup: CDR1 SNHLY, CDR2 FYNNEI. V trimming: 6 bases; J trimming: 0 bases; junction bases outside the gene matches: 7. The CDR3 extends over 16 amino acids. The chain's CDR3 is CASSSSGSSSYNEQFF. The CDR3 nucleotides read TGTGCCAGCAGCTCTAGCGGGTCAAGCTCCTACAATGAGCAGTTCTTC.

The chain links TRBV28 to TRBJ1-2, with TRBD1 as a possible D gene (6 bases). V dropped 5 bases and J dropped 1 base, with 14 bases sitting between them. The V gene's germline CDR1 is MDHEN and CDR2 SYDVKM. This CDR3 has 15 residues. The CDR3 sequence is CASSGRDNFNYGYTF. In DNA, the CDR3 is TGTGCCAGCAGTGGGCGGGACAACTTTAACTATGGCTACACCTTC.

The chain carries TRBV7-9 and TRBJ1-2; 8 bases map to TRBD1. With V trimmed by 1 base and J by 7 bases, 8 bases remained unmatched. Looked up from germline, CDR1 is SEHNR and CDR2 is FQNEAQ (reference sequence). This CDR3 region has 15 residues. As DNA, the CDR3 is TGTGCCAGCAGCTTAGAGGCAGGGGGCAGTGTTGGCTACACCTTC. This gives the protein CASSLEAGGSVGYTF.

This chain uses TRBV29-1 with TRBJ2-5; D may be TRBD2 (7 bases). Germline CDR1 is SQVTM and CDR2 is ANQGSEA. Trimming shortened V by 7 bases and J by 1 base, and 13 bases separated the two germline ends. This CDR3 contains 13 residues. DNA for the CDR3: TGCAGCGCGGAGGGGGGGGCCCAAGAGACCCAGTACTTC. The encoded protein is CSAEGGAQETQYF.

This rearrangement joins TRBV11-2 to TRBJ1-1, with D perhaps TRBD1 (6 bases). This CDR3 is 14 amino acids long. Germline CDR1 is SGHAT and CDR2 is FQNNGV. The V and J ends lost 5 bases and 11 bases respectively, with 21 bases between them. The CDR3 loop is CASSTRRGGVTAFF. The CDR3 nucleotides read TGTGCCAGCAGCACAAGGCGAGGGGGGGTTACCGCTTTCTTT.

V gene TRBV6-5 combines with J gene TRBJ2-1; D ambiguous. Between the trimmed V and J ends, which lost 2 bases and 0 bases, there was a span of 8 bases. The CDR3 contains 15 residues. CDR1 and CDR2 from the germline V gene are MNHEY and SVGAGI. Written as DNA, the CDR3 is TGTGCCAGCAGTTACAATCCGAGCTCCTACAATGAGCAGTTCTTC. It encodes CASSYNPSSYNEQFF.